The 13 T cell receptor beta chains listed next were all sequenced from one sample in a study of blood T cell repertoires in COVID-19. Repertoires were generated with immunoSEQ multiplex PCR, while TCRdb's copy carries only in-frame clones and drops some. Of over 55,000 clones in the sample, about nine tenths were seen once. Sample: peripheral blood. The receptors originated from a man over 45 with active COVID-19.

This clone was seen once. The chain employs TRBV6-6 and TRBJ1-5; D is possibly TRBD1 (6 bases). The CDR3 has 14 amino acids. The V and J ends lost 6 bases and 7 bases respectively, with 16 bases between them. The germline gives CDR1 MNHNY, CDR2 SVGAGI (reference sequence). The CDR3 reads CASSLGGATQPQHF. In DNA form, the CDR3 reads TGTGCCAGCAGCCTCGGGGGGGCGACCCAGCCCCAGCATTTT.

The count of this clone is one. The gene calls are TRBV7-9 and TRBJ2-5; D not resolved. CDR1 SEHNR and CDR2 FQNEAQ come from the germline V gene (reference sequence). Trimming shortened V by 1 base and J by 1 base, and 7 bases separated the two germline ends. This CDR3 has 14 residues. CDR3 DNA sequence: TGTGCCAGCAGCTTAGTGTCCAGCCAAGAGACCCAGTACTTC. Its translation: CASSLVSSQETQYF. Looking up the rest from reference TRBV7-9 and TRBJ2-5 gives the full variable domain: DTGVSQNPRHKITKRGQNVTFRCDPISEHNRLYWYRQTLGQGPEFLTYFQNEAQLEKSRLLSDRFSAERPKGSFSTLEIQRTEQGDSAMYLCASSLVSSQETQYFGPGTRLLVL.

The chain recombines TRBV7-2 with TRBJ2-3, with D possibly TRBD2 on 5 matching bases. Germline assignment: CDR1 SGHTA and CDR2 FQGNSA. The CDR3 length is 12 residues. V gave up 6 bases and J gave up 9 bases, with 13 bases separating them. The CDR3 spells CASSPTGYTQYF. In DNA, the CDR3 is TGTGCCAGCAGTCCGACGGGGTACACGCAGTATTTT.

The chain links TRBV28 to TRBJ2-5; 7 bases map to TRBD1. V was pared by 4 bases and J by 3 bases, with 2 bases of the junction left unmatched. Germline V gene sequence: CDR1 MDHEN, CDR2 SYDVKM. The CDR3 has 13 residues. The CDR3 coding sequence is TGTGCCAGCAGTTCCGGGACAGAAGAGACCCAGTACTTC. Translated, it gives CASSSGTEETQYF.

This rearrangement joins TRBV6-4 to TRBJ2-3; 13 nucleotides agree with TRBD2. This CDR3 region has 18 residues. J was trimmed by 4 bases and V by 5 bases; bases with no gene match: 12. Germline V CDR1 and CDR2: MRHNA, SNTAGT. The CDR3 DNA reads TGTGCCAGCAGTCCCACTAGCGGGGGGGCCCGCCAAGCAGATACGCAGTATTTT. It specifies CASSPTSGGARQADTQYF.

The chain has TRBV20-1 and TRBJ2-2, with 9 positions matching TRBD1. This CDR3 region has 15 residues. With V trimmed by 3 bases and J by 9 bases, 11 bases remained unmatched. Germline loops: CDR1 DFQATT, CDR2 SNEGSKA (reference sequence). CDR3 protein: CSASEGQGMVRELFF. The CDR3 nucleotides are TGCAGTGCTAGTGAGGGACAGGGTATGGTCCGGGAGCTGTTTTTT.

This chain connects TRBV19 to TRBJ1-1, with no clear D. CDR3 length: 14 residues. Trimming took 7 bases from V and 4 from J, leaving 16 bases between them. Per germline, CDR1 LNHDA and CDR2 SQIVND (reference sequence). CDR3 amino acids: CASTSTWEGTEAFF. The CDR3 DNA is TGTGCCAGTACCTCTACCTGGGAGGGCACTGAAGCTTTCTTT.

V usage is TRBV6-2 or TRBV6-3 and J usage is TRBJ2-5, with 15 nucleotides matching TRBD2. The CDR3 length is 17 residues. J lost 7 bases, V lost 5 bases, and 11 bases had no gene match. CDR1 is MNHEY and CDR2 is SVGEGT in the germline V gene. The CDR3 coding sequence is TGTGCCAGCAGTCCCGGACTAGCGGGGGGGCTTGACGTGACCCAGTACTTC. Protein sequence: CASSPGLAGGLDVTQYF.

The chain is built from TRBV5-5 and TRBJ1-1, with D unresolved. CDR3 length: 12 amino acids. Trimming took off 0 bases at V and 4 bases at J, with 4 bases between the two ends. The germline V gene has CDR1 SGHKS and CDR2 YYEKEE (reference sequence). As DNA, the CDR3 is TGTGCCAGCAGCTTGGTCTCCACTGAAGCTTTCTTT. Protein sequence: CASSLVSTEAFF.

This chain uses TRBV27 with TRBJ2-1; 11 nucleotides align to TRBD2. V was clipped by 2 bases and J by 8 bases; unmatched bases: 14. Germline lookup yields CDR1 MNHEY and CDR2 SMNVEV (reference sequence). The CDR3 contains 18 residues. CDR3 sequence: CASSLGSSGGFMGDEQFF. The CDR3 nucleotides are TGTGCCAGCAGTTTAGGCTCTAGCGGGGGGTTCATGGGAGATGAGCAGTTCTTC.

V usage is TRBV4-2 and J usage is TRBJ2-5; 7 bases match TRBD2. The CDR3 has 14 amino acids. Germline CDR1 reads LGHNA; CDR2 reads YNFKEQ. The J segment lost 3 bases and the V segment lost 0 bases, leaving 1 base of the junction unmatched. The CDR3 sequence: CASSQDRGEETQYF. As DNA, the CDR3 is TGTGCCAGCAGCCAAGATCGGGGGGAAGAGACCCAGTACTTC.

The chain recombines TRBV6-2 or TRBV6-3 with TRBJ2-2, with a tentative D call TRBD2 (7 bases). Germline lookup yields CDR1 MNHEY and CDR2 SVGEGT. The V gene lost 1 base and the J gene lost 7 bases, with 16 bases spanning the gap. The length of the CDR3 is 16 residues. Here the CDR3 reads CASSYLMGGPIGELFF. The DNA of the CDR3 is TGTGCCAGCAGTTACTTGATGGGGGGGCCAATCGGGGAGCTGTTTTTT.

The CDR3 reads CASSPGKGTDTQYF. CDR3 in DNA: TGTGCCAGCAGCCCGGGAAAGGGCACAGATACGCAGTATTTT. The chain employs TRBV9 and TRBJ2-3; D might be TRBD2 (5 bases). This CDR3 spans 14 amino acids. Germline V gene data show CDR1 as SGDLS and CDR2 as YYNGEE. Trimming pared 4 bases from V and 1 base from J, leaving 10 bases between.